The 27 T cell receptor beta chains in this list originate from one sample, sequenced in a study of molecular identifiers for immune sequencing clone quantification. MiXCR was run by TCRdb on the PCR reads, yielding one entry per CDR3 protein. The table lists over 550,000 distinct CDR3 sequences, roughly 27% of them singletons. Sequenced: naive CD8+ T cells from blood, with Jurkat cell RNA spiked in. Subset meaning: FACS-sorted CD8+CD4-CCR7+CD45RA+ naive T cells. The receptors derive from a human donor in good health. Some libraries in this study had Jurkat cell RNA spiked in.

To note about this clonotype: Being one base from a much bigger clone, this may be a read error. CDR3 nucleotide sequence: TGTGCCAACAGTTACTCGGGGACCTCTGGGGCCAACGTCCTGACTTTC. It yields the protein CANSYSGTSGANVLTF. The genes are TRBV6-5 and TRBJ2-6; either TRBD1 or TRBD2 may supply D (5 bases each). There are 16 residues in the CDR3. Looked up from germline, CDR1 is MNHEY and CDR2 is SVGAGI.

This clonotype appeared a single time. Being one base from a much bigger clone, this may be a read error. The CDR3 ends on some other residue instead of the conserved phenylalanine or tryptophan, so this is likely a read error. The chain recombines TRBV7-2 with TRBJ2-7; 15 nucleotides match TRBD2. Germline V lookup: CDR1 SGHTA, CDR2 FQGNSA. CDR3 length: 17 residues. V was clipped by 4 bases and J by 4 bases; unmatched bases: 8. The CDR3 region is CASSSGLAGGALYEQYS. DNA of the CDR3: TGTGCCAGCAGCTCCGGACTAGCGGGAGGGGCCCTATACGAGCAGTACTCC.

This clonotype was detected many times. V usage is TRBV29-1 and J usage is TRBJ2-1; 7 positions agree with TRBD1. Germline V lookup: CDR1 SQVTM, CDR2 ANQGSEA. This CDR3 has 15 residues. V lost 0 bases to trimming and J lost 5 bases; unmatched junction nucleotides: 7. This CDR3 is CSVEDLRTGDNEQFF. The CDR3 coding sequence is TGCAGCGTTGAAGATCTTAGAACAGGGGACAATGAGCAGTTCTTC.

The chain links TRBV28 to TRBJ2-7, with D unresolved. This CDR3 region has 15 residues. CDR1 and CDR2 (germline): MDHEN, SYDVKM. The V end lost 5 bases, the J end lost 1 base, and 15 bases lay between the germline ends. The CDR3 region is CASSRAGLLSYEQYF. CDR3 DNA: TGTGCCAGCAGTCGGGCAGGCCTCTTATCCTACGAGCAGTACTTC.

This clonotype was seen many times. The chain employs TRBV27 and TRBJ2-6; no clear D gene. CDR3 length equals 13 residues. Germline V gives CDR1 MNHEY, CDR2 SMNVEV (reference sequence). With 7 bases removed from V and 3 bases from J, the gap between germline ends came to 7 bases. CDR3 nucleotide sequence: TGTGCCAGCACCGGAAATGGGGCCAACGTCCTGACTTTC. Translated: CASTGNGANVLTF.

This clonotype was observed many times. V usage is TRBV7-9 and J usage is TRBJ2-7; a weak D match, TRBD2 (5 bases). CDR1 is SEHNR and CDR2 is FQNEAQ in the germline V gene (reference sequence). V was cut by 4 bases and J by 6 bases, with 19 bases left in between. CDR3 length: 15 residues. Written as DNA, the CDR3 is TGTGCCAGCAGCTCCGTGTCACCTGGAGGCGGCGAGCAGTACTTC. Amino acid sequence: CASSSVSPGGGEQYF.

This clonotype was seen at least ten times. This chain joins TRBV7-7 and TRBJ2-5, with unresolved D. This CDR3 region has 13 residues. The V gene lost 10 bases and the J gene lost 0 bases, with 12 bases spanning the gap. From germline, CDR1 is SSHAT and CDR2 FNYEAQ (reference sequence). The CDR3 coding sequence is TGTGCCATCGCGAACGAGTACCAAGAGACCCAGTACTTC. It yields the protein CAIANEYQETQYF. The variable domain in full, completed from reference TRBV7-7 and TRBJ2-5, reads GAGVSQSPRYKVTKRGQDVTLRCDPISSHATLYWYQQALGQGPEFLTYFNYEAQPDKSGLPSDRFSAERPEGSISTLTIQRTEQRDSAMYRCAIANEYQETQYFGPGTRLLVL.

In the case of this clonotype: This clone may be a read error of a much larger clone one base away. The J gene is TRBJ1-3, the V gene TRBV6-6, with D possibly being TRBD1 (6 bases). In germline, CDR1 is MNHNY, CDR2 SVGAGI (reference sequence). This CDR3 spans 13 amino acids. CDR3: CARSYAGEDTIYF. The CDR3, as DNA: TGTGCCCGCAGTTACGCAGGGGAAGACACCATATATTTT.

This clonotype occurred many times. The V and J genes are TRBV29-1 and TRBJ2-7; TRBD2 aligns across 10 bases. The CDR3 sequence is 14 residues long. CDR1 and CDR2 from the germline V gene are SQVTM and ANQGSEA. V lost 0 bases to trimming and J lost 5 bases; unmatched junction nucleotides: 4. The CDR3 DNA is TGCAGCGTTGAAGACACTAGCGGGACAGACGAGCAGTACTTC. It is translated as CSVEDTSGTDEQYF.

This chain connects TRBV9 to TRBJ1-2; D remains ambiguous. Deletions cut 4 bases from V and 9 bases from J, with 16 bases between. The CDR3 contains 13 residues. In germline, CDR1 is SGDLS, CDR2 YYNGEE. The CDR3: CASSQAGDYSYTF. As DNA, the CDR3 is TGTGCCAGCAGCCAGGCAGGCGATTATAGCTACACCTTC.

This clonotype was detected ten times or more. The chain links TRBV7-6 to TRBJ1-3, with unresolved D. Germline lookup yields CDR1 SGHVS and CDR2 FNYEAQ. Between the trimmed V and J ends, which lost 3 bases and 0 bases, there was a span of 12 bases. This CDR3 spans 16 amino acids. DNA of the CDR3: TGTGCCAGCAGCTTTGGGCAGGCAGACTCTGGAAACACCATATATTTT. Translating it yields CASSFGQADSGNTIYF.

Note on this clonotype: This could be a read error, since a much larger clone is one nucleotide away. V and J are TRBV7-2 and TRBJ1-1; unclear D gene. V was cut by 5 bases and J by 5 bases, with 18 bases left in between. CDR1 is SGHTA and CDR2 is FQGNSA in the germline V gene. The length of the CDR3 is 15 residues. Here the CDR3 reads CASSPRDESRTEAFF. The CDR3 nucleotides are TGTGCCAGCAGCCCTAGGGATGAGAGCCGGACTGAAGCTTTCTTT.

This clonotype was observed at least ten times. The chain uses TRBV5-3 and TRBJ2-7; D unclear. TRBV5-3 is an open reading frame whose function is uncertain. The V gene lost 8 bases and the J gene lost 10 bases, with 19 bases spanning the gap. The CDR3 sequence is 12 residues long. Here the CDR3 reads CASSLDFYEQYF. In DNA, the CDR3 is TGTGCCAGCTCTCTCGACTTCTATGAACAGTACTTC.

The chain couples TRBV6-1 to TRBJ1-5; TRBD1 agrees at 7 bases. The CDR3 sequence is 15 residues long. After removal of 4 bases from V and 7 bases from J, the junction contained 10 bases not matched to a gene. From germline, CDR1 is MNHNS and CDR2 SASEGT. CDR3 bases: TGTGCCAGCAGTGTCCCGACAGGGCTAGGACAGCCCCAGCATTTT. Protein: CASSVPTGLGQPQHF.

At least ten counts were recorded for this clonotype. This chain links TRBV29-1 with TRBJ1-1; 7 bases match TRBD1. Trimming took 5 bases from V and 4 from J; bases not matched to a gene: 13. Germline CDR1 SQVTM, CDR2 ANQGSEA. This CDR3 contains 15 residues. CDR3 region: CSVPEFNRGGTEAFF. Written as DNA, the CDR3 is TGCAGCGTTCCGGAGTTCAACAGGGGAGGCACTGAAGCTTTCTTT. The full variable domain, in which reference TRBV29-1 and TRBJ1-1 provide the parts outside the CDR3, is SAVISQKPSRDICQRGTSLTIQCQVDSQVTMMFWYRQQPGQSLTLIATANQGSEATYESGFVIDKFPISRPNLTFSTLTVSNMSPEDSSIYLCSVPEFNRGGTEAFFGQGTRLTVV.

Here the CDR3 reads CASSLSPFEGRETQYF. In nucleotides, the CDR3 is TGTGCCAGCAGTTTATCCCCCTTCGAAGGACGGGAGACCCAGTACTTC. V gene TRBV27 combines with J gene TRBJ2-5, with D uncertain. Germline V lookup: CDR1 MNHEY, CDR2 SMNVEV (reference sequence). V lost 0 bases and J 5 bases, leaving 16 bases between the germline ends. The CDR3 loop spans 16 amino acids.

This chain uses TRBV27 with TRBJ2-3; 11 positions agree with TRBD2. V dropped 8 bases and J dropped 5; count of bases not matched to a gene: 9. This CDR3 has 15 amino acids. Per germline, CDR1 MNHEY and CDR2 SMNVEV (reference sequence). The DNA of the CDR3 is TGTGCCAGCGGTAGTAGCGGGGGGGCGATAGATACGCAGTATTTT. It translates to CASGSSGGAIDTQYF.

CDR3 nucleotide sequence: TGTGCCAGCACCCTGGCGGGAGTGAACACTGAAGCTTTCTTT. It is translated as CASTLAGVNTEAFF. The V and J genes are TRBV7-6 and TRBJ1-1; the D is unclear. The germline V and J ends were trimmed by 7 bases and 0 bases, with 12 bases remaining between them. CDR3 length equals 14 residues. CDR1 SGHVS and CDR2 FNYEAQ come from the germline V gene.

This chain joins TRBV28 and TRBJ2-1; 13 bases agree with TRBD2. The CDR3 runs 18 residues. V lost 3 bases, J lost 8 bases, and 13 bases stayed unmatched. Germline-derived CDR1 and CDR2 are MDHEN and SYDVKM. CDR3 coding DNA: TGTGCCAGCAGTTTCCGACTAGCGGGAGGAGGAGGGAGCGATGAGCAGTTCTTC. It translates to CASSFRLAGGGGSDEQFF.

Points on this clonotype: One end of the junction does not line up with germline, which may come from a read error. The chain couples TRBV28 to TRBJ2-7; tentative D call: TRBD2 (5 bases). The CDR3 length is 14 residues. Germline CDR1 reads MDHEN; CDR2 reads SYDVKM. CDR3 coding DNA: TGTGCCAGCAGTTTCCAGCAGGAGGTGTCCGAGCCGTACTTC. Protein sequence: CASSFQQEVSEPYF.

Details on this clonotype: One end of the junction fails to match germline, which may point to a read error. The chain carries TRBV20-1 and TRBJ2-7; D may match TRBD1 or TRBD2 (5 bases each). There are 14 residues in the CDR3. Germline CDR1 and CDR2: DFQATT and SNEGSKA (reference sequence). CDR3 loop: CGAGAGASLYGRYF. The CDR3 DNA follows: TGCGGTGCTGGGGCCGGGGCTAGCCTTTACGGGCGGTACTTC.

This clonotype was found a few times. V is TRBV27 and J is TRBJ2-3; weak D call: TRBD1 (6 bases). Germline values: CDR1 MNHEY, CDR2 SMNVEV (reference sequence). V was trimmed by 6 bases and J by 4 bases, leaving 17 bases between them. The CDR3 loop spans 15 amino acids. CDR3 nucleotides: TGTGCCAGCAGAACACGGGACAAGGGGGCAGATACGCAGTATTTT. It specifies CASRTRDKGADTQYF.

In its sample, this clonotype was seen many times. Here the CDR3 reads CASSRLAAITSNQPQHF. Here the CDR3 DNA reads TGTGCCAGCAGCCGGCTGGCAGCGATAACAAGCAATCAGCCCCAGCATTTT. The genes are TRBV7-6 and TRBJ1-5; unclear D gene. This CDR3 contains 17 residues. Looked up from germline, CDR1 is SGHVS and CDR2 is FNYEAQ. Trimming pared 5 bases from V and 1 base from J, leaving 18 bases between.

This clonotype was recorded a few times. V gene TRBV27 combines with J gene TRBJ2-7, with D perhaps TRBD1 (5 bases). From germline, CDR1 is MNHEY and CDR2 SMNVEV (reference sequence). Trimming pared 0 bases from V and 13 bases from J, leaving 10 bases between. This CDR3 is built from 11 residues. In DNA, the CDR3 is TGTGCCAGCAGTTTATCAGGGGCGCTCTACTTC. Its translation is CASSLSGALYF.

Note on this clonotype: A much larger clone lies a single base off, so this may be a read error. V gene TRBV20-1 combines with J gene TRBJ2-3, with 9 bases fitting TRBD1. The germline CDR1 and CDR2 sequences are DFQATT and SNEGSKA (reference sequence). The J segment lost 7 bases and the V segment lost 3 bases, leaving 11 bases of the junction unmatched. The CDR3 sequence is 15 residues long. The CDR3 coding sequence is TGCAGTGCTAGGACGTGGGACAGGGTGACATATACGCAGTATTTT. Translation: CSARTWDRVTYTQYF.

This clonotype showed up just a few times. V and J are TRBV6-5 and TRBJ1-2; D is undetermined. This CDR3 is 14 amino acids long. Germline CDR1 and CDR2: MNHEY and SVGAGI. Trimming stripped 0 bases from V and 4 bases from J, with 9 bases between. Written as DNA, the CDR3 is TGTGCCAGCAGTTACTCCTCTCGAGCCTATGGCTACACCTTC. Residues: CASSYSSRAYGYTF.

This clonotype was counted between two and nine times. The chain employs TRBV12-3 or TRBV12-4 and TRBJ1-6; D remains unclear. This CDR3 has 16 amino acids. The germline V and J ends were trimmed by 4 bases and 0 bases, with 10 bases remaining between them. The CDR3 spells CASSSGRSSYNSPLHF. The DNA of the CDR3 is TGTGCCAGCAGTTCGGGCAGGAGCTCCTATAATTCACCCCTCCACTTT.